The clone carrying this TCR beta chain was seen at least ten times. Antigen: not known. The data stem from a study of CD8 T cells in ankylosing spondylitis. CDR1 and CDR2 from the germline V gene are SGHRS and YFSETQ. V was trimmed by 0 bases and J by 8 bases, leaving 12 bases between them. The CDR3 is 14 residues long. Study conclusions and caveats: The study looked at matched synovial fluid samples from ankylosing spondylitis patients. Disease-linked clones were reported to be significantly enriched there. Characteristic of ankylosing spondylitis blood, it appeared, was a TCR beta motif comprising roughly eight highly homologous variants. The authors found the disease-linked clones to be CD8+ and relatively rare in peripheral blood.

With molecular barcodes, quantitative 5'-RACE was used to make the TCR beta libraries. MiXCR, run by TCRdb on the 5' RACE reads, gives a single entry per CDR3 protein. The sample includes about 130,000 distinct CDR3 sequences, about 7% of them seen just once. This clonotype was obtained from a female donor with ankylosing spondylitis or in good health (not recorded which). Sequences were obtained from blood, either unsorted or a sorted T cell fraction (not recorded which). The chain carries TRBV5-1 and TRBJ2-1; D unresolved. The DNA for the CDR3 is TGCGCCAGCAGCTTGGGTTCTGTTGTGGATGAGCAGTTCTTC. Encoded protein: CASSLGSVVDEQFF. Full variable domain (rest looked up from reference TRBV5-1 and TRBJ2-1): KAGVTQTPRYLIKTRGQQVTLSCSPISGHRSVSWYQQTPGQGLQFLFEYFSETQRNKGNFPGRFSGRQFSNSRSEMNVSTLELGDSALYLCASSLGSVVDEQFFGPGTRLTVL.